A single sample is the source of the 21 T cell receptor beta chains below, sequenced in a study of shared T cell receptors in the human thymus. TCRdb's copy holds only in-frame clones and misses some; the assay was immunoSEQ multiplex PCR. The sample shows more than 550,000 clones, roughly 88% of them seen only once. These data also featured in a second study, about human thymus T cells.

Material: thymocytes. Receptor source: a girl less than two years old with a congenital heart defect.

The rearrangement uses TRBV28 and TRBJ2-7; 7 bases are shared with TRBD1. Germline V gene data show CDR1 as MDHEN and CDR2 as SYDVKM. Trimming cost V 7 bases and J 3 bases; bases outside gene matches: 6. The CDR3 length is 13 residues. The CDR3 region is CASTLTGNYEQYF. As DNA, the CDR3 is TGTGCCAGCACCTTGACAGGGAACTACGAGCAGTACTTC. The complete variable domain, with remaining parts taken from reference TRBV28 and TRBJ2-7, reads DVKVTQSSRYLVKRTGEKVFLECVQDMDHENMFWYRQDPGLGLRLIYFSYDVKMKEKGDIPEGYSVSREKKERFSLILESASTNQTSMYLCASTLTGNYEQYFGPGTRLTVT.

The CDR3 sequence is CASSYPANYGYTF. In DNA, the CDR3 is TGTGCCAGCAGTTACCCGGCTAACTATGGCTACACCTTC. The chain employs TRBV28 and TRBJ1-2; D remains ambiguous. Per the germline V gene, CDR1 is MDHEN and CDR2 is SYDVKM. V gave up 4 bases and J gave up 0 bases, with 6 bases separating them. CDR3 size: 13 residues.

The V call is TRBV5-1, the J call TRBJ1-6; D possibly corresponds to TRBD1 (6 bases). Germline V gives CDR1 SGHRS, CDR2 YFSETQ. The CDR3 totals 20 residues. The V gene lost 1 base and the J gene lost 0 bases, with 20 bases spanning the gap. The CDR3 DNA follows: TGCGCCAGCAGCTTGAGTCGGACAGTTGGAGGAAACTCCTATAATTCACCCCTCCACTTT. Protein sequence: CASSLSRTVGGNSYNSPLHF.

The chain has TRBV4-3 and TRBJ1-1; no reliable D call. Germline assignment: CDR1 LGHNA and CDR2 YSLEER. Trimming left V 3 bases short and J 7 bases short, with 15 bases between. The CDR3 is 14 amino acids. The CDR3 nucleotides are TGCGCCAGCAGCCAGAATCCCACAGAACGTGAAGCTTTCTTT. It specifies CASSQNPTEREAFF.

The CDR3 is CASSLVRDRGHRNQPQHF. As DNA, the CDR3 is TGTGCCAGCAGCTTGGTCCGGGACAGGGGGCATCGCAATCAGCCCCAGCATTTT. The rearrangement joins TRBV5-8 to TRBJ1-5; 12 nucleotides agree with TRBD1. Germline V gene data show CDR1 as SGHTS and CDR2 as YDEGEE. With 0 bases clipped from V and 2 bases from J, the junction kept 6 bases outside the gene matches. This CDR3 spans 18 amino acids.

The CDR3 DNA sequence: TGTGCTAGTGGTTTGATAATGACAGGGGTCTATGGCTACACCTTC. Translated: CASGLIMTGVYGYTF. The chain combines TRBV12-5 with TRBJ1-2, with 8 bases identical to TRBD1. With 2 bases clipped from V and 4 bases from J, the junction kept 6 bases outside the gene matches. The CDR3 runs 15 residues. Germline V gene data show CDR1 as LGHNT and CDR2 as FRNRAP. The entire variable domain, with the rest obtained from reference TRBV12-5 and TRBJ1-2, is as follows: DARVTQTPRHKVTEMGQEVTMRCQPILGHNTVFWYRQTMMQGLELLAYFRNRAPLDDSGMPKDRFSAEMPDATLATLKIQPSEPRDSAVYFCASGLIMTGVYGYTFGSGTRLTVV.

The chain couples TRBV15 to TRBJ2-1; 8 positions match TRBD2. Germline V gene lookup returns CDR1 LNHNV and CDR2 YYDKDF (reference sequence). This CDR3 spans 16 amino acids. The V and J ends lost 5 bases and 4 bases, in that order; junction bases with no gene match: 10. CDR3: CATSSPLRGVYNEQFF. DNA of the CDR3: TGTGCCACCAGCTCCCCCTTGCGGGGGGTGTACAATGAGCAGTTCTTC.

The rearrangement links TRBV18 to TRBJ2-1, with 7 nucleotides matching TRBD1. This CDR3 is built from 15 residues. V lost 2 bases to trimming and J lost 9 bases; unmatched junction nucleotides: 10. CDR1 KGHSH and CDR2 LQKENI come from the germline V gene. The CDR3 protein is CASSPRGNRGREQFF. The CDR3 nucleotides read TGTGCCAGCTCACCAAGGGGAAACAGGGGTCGTGAGCAGTTCTTC.

V gene TRBV28 combines with J gene TRBJ1-1; weak D call: TRBD1 (5 bases). V dropped 3 bases and J dropped 7 bases, with 12 bases sitting between them. The CDR3 has 13 amino acids. Germline CDR1 MDHEN, CDR2 SYDVKM. The CDR3 DNA follows: TGTGCCAGCAGTTTTAGGCAGGGAGGTGAAGCTTTCTTT. It is translated as CASSFRQGGEAFF.

This clone was detected a few times. The V call is TRBV7-6, the J call TRBJ2-5, with D hard to call. CDR1 SGHVS and CDR2 FNYEAQ come from the germline V gene. The CDR3 covers 16 residues. Trimming cost V 1 base and J 5 bases, with 17 bases left between them. DNA for the CDR3: TGTGCCAGCAGCTTAGATAGGTACTTTGAGGTGGAGACCCAGTACTTC. This sequence encodes CASSLDRYFEVETQYF.

This chain links TRBV25-1 with TRBJ2-2, with D perhaps matching TRBD2 (6 bases). The CDR3 covers 13 residues. V was cut by 7 bases and J by 3 bases, with 9 bases left in between. Germline V gene data show CDR1 as MGHDK and CDR2 as SYGVNS. The CDR3 here is CASNGGYTGELFF. The CDR3 coding sequence is TGTGCCAGCAACGGAGGGTACACCGGGGAGCTGTTTTTT.

This sequence joins TRBV7-2 and TRBJ1-4; the D gene is possibly TRBD1 (5 bases). This CDR3 has 18 amino acids. Germline assignment: CDR1 SGHTA and CDR2 FQGNSA. V shed 3 bases and J shed 0 bases, with 17 bases lying between them. CDR3: CASSFNPTTGATNEKLFF. CDR3 bases: TGTGCCAGCAGCTTCAACCCCACAACAGGAGCAACTAATGAAAAACTGTTTTTT.

V is TRBV10-3 and J is TRBJ1-1; 9 bases map to TRBD1. The CDR3 contains 17 residues. Germline values: CDR1 ENHRY, CDR2 SYGVKD. The junction had 10 bases not matched to a gene; V was cut back by 2 bases and J by 3 bases. In DNA, the CDR3 is TGTGCCATCAGTGAGATTAGGACAGGGGATTTGTACACTGAAGCTTTCTTT. It is translated as CAISEIRTGDLYTEAFF.

The gene calls are TRBV5-6 and TRBJ2-7, with D perhaps matching TRBD2 (7 bases). CDR1 is SGHDT and CDR2 is YYEEEE in the germline V gene. Trimming left V 2 bases short and J 2 bases short, with 11 bases between. This CDR3 region has 14 residues. DNA of the CDR3: TGTGCCAGCAGCTTCGGGGGGCCCACCTACGAGCAGTACTTC. Translation: CASSFGGPTYEQYF.

This chain links TRBV19 with TRBJ2-7; D may be TRBD2 (6 bases). V was cut by 6 bases and J by 4 bases, with 16 bases left in between. This CDR3 region has 14 residues. Germline V lookup: CDR1 LNHDA, CDR2 SQIVND (reference sequence). CDR3 DNA: TGTGCCAGTAGCCCCGAGGAGGGGCCTTACGAGCAGTACTTC. This gives the protein CASSPEEGPYEQYF.

This rearrangement joins TRBV19 to TRBJ1-6, with 7 bases fitting TRBD1. The trim removed 6 bases at V and 10 bases at J, leaving 18 bases unmatched. Per germline, CDR1 LNHDA and CDR2 SQIVND (reference sequence). This CDR3 contains 17 residues. This CDR3 reads CASSTGDRVIERSPLHF. CDR3 nucleotide sequence: TGTGCCAGTAGCACAGGAGACAGGGTAATTGAACGGTCACCCCTCCACTTT.

For this clone: In the same sample, other DNA sequences code for this CDR3. This CDR3 is CASRTDNQPQHF. CDR3 DNA: TGTGCCAGTAGGACAGATAATCAGCCCCAGCATTTT. The chain links TRBV6-1 to TRBJ1-5, with D perhaps TRBD1 (6 bases). This CDR3 is built from 12 residues. The germline V and J ends were trimmed by 9 bases and 4 bases, with 10 bases remaining between them. Germline values: CDR1 MNHNS, CDR2 SASEGT.

J is TRBJ1-3 and V is TRBV27; 9 positions agree with TRBD1. Germline V CDR1 and CDR2: MNHEY, SMNVEV (reference sequence). The CDR3 extends over 17 amino acids. V shed 0 bases, J shed 0 bases, and the junction held 3 bases outside the gene matches. Here the CDR3 reads CASSLSPTGGSGNTIYF. The CDR3 coding sequence is TGTGCCAGCAGTTTATCCCCGACAGGGGGCTCTGGAAACACCATATATTTT.

This clone has more than one count but fewer than ten. The rearrangement links TRBV4-1 to TRBJ1-4, with TRBD1 matching over 7 bases. Trimming removed 0 bases from V and 2 bases from J; junction bases left unmatched: 9. Germline CDR1 and CDR2: MGHRA and YSYEKL. This CDR3 region has 18 residues. CDR3 DNA: TGCGCCAGCAGCCAAGATGGAGCCCAGGGGGAGACTAATGAAAAACTGTTTTTT. It translates to CASSQDGAQGETNEKLFF.

CDR3 bases: TGTGCCAGCAGTGGGCCTAGCGGGCCTAGCACAGATACGCAGTATTTT. Its protein is CASSGPSGPSTDTQYF. The V gene is TRBV6-1, the J gene TRBJ2-3, with 8 bases matching TRBD2. Germline values: CDR1 MNHNS, CDR2 SASEGT. Trimming took 4 bases from V and 0 from J; bases not matched to a gene: 6. This CDR3 spans 16 amino acids.

The V call is TRBV29-1, the J call TRBJ2-7, with 8 bases that match TRBD1. The germline CDR1 and CDR2 sequences are SQVTM and ANQGSEA. V lost 6 bases to trimming and J lost 4 bases; unmatched junction nucleotides: 8. The CDR3 loop spans 13 amino acids. The CDR3 DNA follows: TGCAGCGTATGGGACAGGAGAACTTACGAGCAGTACTTC. Translating it yields CSVWDRRTYEQYF.